Each of the 24 T cell receptor beta chains below was sequenced from the same sample in a study of T cell responses to AZD1222 COVID-19 vaccine. Sequencing was performed with immunoSEQ multiplex PCR; in TCRdb, only in-frame clones are kept and a portion is missing. The table lists roughly 150,000 clones, 90% of them singletons. The sequenced sample was peripheral blood, obtained 28 days after the second AZD1222 dose. These receptors were obtained from an adult who received the AZD1222 COVID-19 vaccine.

The chain is built from TRBV30 and TRBJ1-2; a weak D match, TRBD1 (6 bases). V lost 2 bases, J lost 4 bases, and 20 bases lay in between. Germline CDR1 GTSNPN, CDR2 SVGIG (reference sequence). The CDR3 contains 16 residues. The CDR3 reads CAWSPPGGGTIYGYTF. The CDR3 coding sequence is TGTGCCTGGAGTCCCCCCGGTGGGGGGACAATCTATGGCTACACCTTC.

This clone has more than one count but fewer than ten. The genes are TRBV9 and TRBJ2-1, with 12 bases lining up with TRBD2. Germline CDR1 is SGDLS and CDR2 is YYNGEE. This CDR3 comprises 17 residues. V shed 2 bases, J shed 6 bases, and the junction held 9 bases outside the gene matches. The CDR3, as DNA: TGTGCCAGCAGCGTTAGTGCCGGACTAGCGGGGACCAATGAGCAGTTCTTC. Its protein product is CASSVSAGLAGTNEQFF.

In this sample, this clone turned up once. The chain employs TRBV5-1 and TRBJ2-1; 8 nucleotides align to TRBD2. V lost 4 bases to trimming and J lost 4 bases; unmatched junction nucleotides: 4. The CDR3 consists of 14 residues. The germline V gene encodes CDR1 SGHRS and CDR2 YFSETQ. The CDR3 is CASSPGLDYNEQFF. The CDR3 nucleotides are TGCGCCAGCAGCCCGGGACTAGATTACAATGAGCAGTTCTTC.

The chain recombines TRBV2 with TRBJ2-2; no definite D call. This CDR3 is 13 amino acids long. V was shortened by 0 bases and J by 7 bases, with 6 bases between the two germline ends. Germline CDR1 reads SNHLY; CDR2 reads FYNNEI. The CDR3 region is CASSEALGGELFF. The DNA for the CDR3 is TGTGCCAGCAGTGAAGCGCTTGGCGGGGAGCTGTTTTTT.

The J gene is TRBJ1-2, the V gene TRBV28; D remains ambiguous. CDR1 and CDR2 (germline): MDHEN, SYDVKM. The CDR3 is 11 residues long. V was cut by 6 bases and J by 7 bases, with 9 bases left in between. Here the CDR3 reads CASRDWGGYTF. CDR3 DNA: TGTGCCAGCAGAGATTGGGGTGGCTACACCTTC.

V is TRBV19 and J is TRBJ1-5; TRBD1 agrees at 11 bases. This CDR3 has 15 residues. CDR1 is LNHDA and CDR2 is SQIVND in the germline V gene (reference sequence). The ends lost 5 bases at V and 5 bases at J; junction bases unmatched: 5. The CDR3 sequence is CASSEGQGAYQPQHF. CDR3 coding DNA: TGTGCCAGTAGTGAAGGACAGGGGGCTTATCAGCCCCAGCATTTT.

The rearrangement uses TRBV5-1 and TRBJ2-1; the match to TRBD2 covers 10 bases. The length of the CDR3 is 15 residues. Germline V gene sequence: CDR1 SGHRS, CDR2 YFSETQ. V lost 3 bases to trimming and J lost 7 bases; unmatched junction nucleotides: 7. CDR3 DNA sequence: TGCGCCAGCAGCTCTAGCGGGAGTCGCGTAAATGAGCAGTTCTTC. This encodes CASSSSGSRVNEQFF.

The chain uses TRBV28 and TRBJ1-1, with D perhaps TRBD1 (5 bases). The CDR3 has 11 residues. V lost 7 bases and J lost 8, with 11 bases in between. Germline V gene lookup returns CDR1 MDHEN and CDR2 SYDVKM. The chain's CDR3 is CASTQGTEAFF. The CDR3 coding sequence is TGTGCCAGCACCCAGGGCACCGAAGCTTTCTTT. The full variable domain, completed using reference TRBV28 and TRBJ1-1, is DVKVTQSSRYLVKRTGEKVFLECVQDMDHENMFWYRQDPGLGLRLIYFSYDVKMKEKGDIPEGYSVSREKKERFSLILESASTNQTSMYLCASTQGTEAFFGQGTRLTVV.

This clone appeared a single time. The chain couples TRBV12-3 or TRBV12-4 to TRBJ2-7, with 7 bases lining up with TRBD1. The CDR3 extends over 11 amino acids. The V and J ends lost 6 bases and 7 bases, in that order; junction bases with no gene match: 3. The CDR3 bases are TGTGCCAGCAGAGACAGGGCGGAGCAGTACTTC. Translated, it gives CASRDRAEQYF.

This chain joins TRBV5-8 and TRBJ2-1, with D uncertain. CDR3 length: 13 residues. In germline, CDR1 is SGHTS, CDR2 YDEGEE. V was pared by 7 bases and J by 4 bases, with 12 bases between. The DNA of the CDR3 is TGTGCCAGCGGGCTAGGAATTTACAATGAGCAGTTCTTC. Translation: CASGLGIYNEQFF. Complete variable domain (other parts from reference TRBV5-8 and TRBJ2-1): EAGVTQSPTHLIKTRGQQATLRCSPISGHTSVYWYQQALGLGLQFLLWYDEGEERNRGNFPPRFSGRQFPNYSSELNVNALELEDSALYLCASGLGIYNEQFFGPGTRLTVL.

This sequence joins TRBV28 and TRBJ2-7; 8 nucleotides agree with TRBD2. Germline V gene lookup returns CDR1 MDHEN and CDR2 SYDVKM. V shed 3 bases and J 3 bases; nucleotides not matched to a gene: 7. CDR3 length: 15 amino acids. The CDR3 region is CASSFQVGGVYEQYF. The CDR3 nucleotides are TGTGCCAGCAGTTTTCAAGTCGGGGGGGTCTACGAGCAGTACTTC. Using reference TRBV28 and TRBJ2-7 for the parts outside the CDR3, the full variable domain is DVKVTQSSRYLVKRTGEKVFLECVQDMDHENMFWYRQDPGLGLRLIYFSYDVKMKEKGDIPEGYSVSREKKERFSLILESASTNQTSMYLCASSFQVGGVYEQYFGPGTRLTVT.

The chain has TRBV10-1 and TRBJ1-2; D is unresolved. Per germline, CDR1 WNHNN and CDR2 SYGVQD (reference sequence). Trimming stripped 0 bases from V and 3 bases from J, with 5 bases between. The CDR3 extends over 13 amino acids. DNA of the CDR3: TGCGCCAGCAGTGAGTCTAGCTACTATGGCTACACCTTC. Translating gives CASSESSYYGYTF.

This clone was seen once. The chain employs TRBV5-4 and TRBJ1-6, with D maybe TRBD1 (5 bases). Germline V CDR1 and CDR2: SGHNT, YYREEE (reference sequence). This CDR3 is 15 amino acids long. V dropped 4 bases and J dropped 4 bases, with 12 bases sitting between them. CDR3 sequence: CASSIRDGYNSPLHF. The CDR3 DNA sequence: TGTGCCAGCAGCATTAGGGACGGGTATAATTCACCCCTCCACTTT. Using reference TRBV5-4 and TRBJ1-6 for the parts outside the CDR3, the full variable domain is ETGVTQSPTHLIKTRGQQVTLRCSSQSGHNTVSWYQQALGQGPQFIFQYYREEENGRGNFPPRFSGLQFPNYSSELNVNALELDDSALYLCASSIRDGYNSPLHFGNGTRLTVT.

This rearrangement joins TRBV6-2 or TRBV6-3 to TRBJ2-7; D unclear. CDR3 length: 11 residues. Germline CDR1 and CDR2: MNHEY and SVGEGT. The ends were cut back, 5 bases at V and 3 bases at J, with 5 bases in the middle. CDR3 DNA: TGTGCCAGCAGTCAAATCTACGAGCAGTACTTC. Its translation: CASSQIYEQYF.

This clone showed up just once. The CDR3 sequence is CASSPPRGGLGNEQFF. CDR3 DNA sequence: TGTGCCAGCTCACCACCTCGGGGGGGCCTGGGCAATGAGCAGTTCTTC. The chain has TRBV18 and TRBJ2-1; TRBD2 aligns across 8 bases. Germline CDR1 is KGHSH and CDR2 is LQKENI. V gave up 0 bases and J gave up 6 bases; unmatched junction bases: 7. This CDR3 spans 16 amino acids.

This sequence joins TRBV4-1 and TRBJ2-3; D tentatively reads TRBD1 or TRBD2 (7 bases each). Germline V gene sequence: CDR1 MGHRA, CDR2 YSYEKL. The CDR3 contains 17 residues. Trimming took 4 bases from V and 2 from J, leaving 19 bases between them. CDR3 in amino acids: CASSREGWGQTTDTQYF. Written as DNA, the CDR3 is TGCGCCAGCAGCCGGGAGGGATGGGGACAGACCACAGATACGCAGTATTTT.

This clone is a singleton in its sample. The chain links TRBV7-9 to TRBJ1-2; TRBD1 aligns across 9 bases. V lost 5 bases to trimming and J lost 4 bases; unmatched junction nucleotides: 17. The CDR3 has 18 residues. The germline V gene has CDR1 SEHNR and CDR2 FQNEAQ (reference sequence). CDR3 amino acids: CASSPLGEQGASAYGYTF. CDR3 coding DNA: TGTGCCAGCAGCCCCCTCGGAGAACAGGGGGCGAGTGCCTATGGCTACACCTTC.

This chain uses TRBV5-8 with TRBJ1-5; TRBD1 matches at 8 bases. The CDR3 consists of 16 residues. Trimming cost V 4 bases and J 1 base; bases outside gene matches: 7. Germline V gene data show CDR1 as SGHTS and CDR2 as YDEGEE. CDR3 residues: CASSRVGQGSNQPQHF. The CDR3 DNA is TGTGCCAGCAGCCGGGTTGGACAGGGAAGCAATCAGCCCCAGCATTTT.

This chain links TRBV18 with TRBJ2-3; D gene unclear. From germline, CDR1 is KGHSH and CDR2 LQKENI. This CDR3 comprises 16 residues. Trimming removed 1 base from V and 0 bases from J, with 11 bases in between. The CDR3 sequence is CASSPRYDQSTDTQYF. The CDR3 DNA is TGTGCCAGCTCACCACGGTACGACCAGAGCACAGATACGCAGTATTTT. Drawing the rest from reference TRBV18 and TRBJ2-3, the complete variable domain is NAGVMQNPRHLVRRRGQEARLRCSPMKGHSHVYWYRQLPEEGLKFMVYLQKENIIDESGMPKERFSAEFPKEGPSILRIQQVVRGDSAAYFCASSPRYDQSTDTQYFGPGTRLTVL.

CDR3 sequence (DNA): TGCGCCAGCAGCTTGGGAACAGAGAACACTGAAGCTTTCTTT. As protein: CASSLGTENTEAFF. This chain links TRBV5-1 with TRBJ1-1; D not resolved. In germline, CDR1 is SGHRS, CDR2 YFSETQ. V dropped 0 bases and J dropped 1 base, with 7 bases sitting between them. CDR3 length: 14 residues.

The J gene is TRBJ2-1, the V gene TRBV19; D is unresolved. The CDR3 spans 15 residues. Trimming removed 5 bases at V and 0 bases at J, with 11 bases between. Germline CDR1 LNHDA, CDR2 SQIVND (reference sequence). CDR3 amino acids: CASSETVRSYNEQFF. The CDR3 coding sequence is TGTGCCAGTAGTGAAACAGTGCGCTCCTACAATGAGCAGTTCTTC. Looking up the rest from reference TRBV19 and TRBJ2-1 gives the full variable domain: DGGITQSPKYLFRKEGQNVTLSCEQNLNHDAMYWYRQDPGQGLRLIYYSQIVNDFQKGDIAEGYSVSREKKESFPLTVTSAQKNPTAFYLCASSETVRSYNEQFFGPGTRLTVL.

There are a few counts of this clone. The J gene is TRBJ1-6, the V gene TRBV5-4; no reliable D call. Trimming shortened V by 4 bases and J by 6 bases, and 5 bases separated the two germline ends. The CDR3 has 12 amino acids. The germline V gene encodes CDR1 SGHNT and CDR2 YYREEE (reference sequence). CDR3 loop: CASSQANSPLHF. As DNA, the CDR3 is TGTGCCAGCAGCCAAGCTAATTCACCCCTCCACTTT.

The rearrangement joins TRBV7-2 to TRBJ2-3; 10 nucleotides match TRBD2. The CDR3 runs to 16 residues. Losses at the gene ends were 3 bases for V and 7 bases for J; bases not matched to a gene: 10. Germline CDR1 and CDR2: SGHTA and FQGNSA. DNA of the CDR3: TGTGCCAGCAGCTTGGGTCTAACTAGCGGGACCTATACGCAGTATTTT. Protein: CASSLGLTSGTYTQYF. Full variable domain (rest looked up from reference TRBV7-2 and TRBJ2-3): GAGVSQSPSNKVTEKGKDVELRCDPISGHTALYWYRQSLGQGLEFLIYFQGNSAPDKSGLPSDRFSAERTGGSVSTLTIQRTQQEDSAVYLCASSLGLTSGTYTQYFGPGTRLTVL.

V gene TRBV7-9 combines with J gene TRBJ1-2, with 8 bases that match TRBD1. The CDR3 is 15 amino acids. The junction had 7 bases not matched to a gene; V was cut back by 3 bases and J by 4 bases. Germline loops: CDR1 SEHNR, CDR2 FQNEAQ (reference sequence). The CDR3 here is CASSFPGGLSYGYTF. CDR3 in DNA: TGTGCCAGCAGCTTTCCAGGGGGCCTTTCCTATGGCTACACCTTC.